These T cell receptor beta chains were read from a single sample in a study of blood T cell repertoires in COVID-19. Measured with immunoSEQ multiplex PCR; TCRdb has only the in-frame clones, and not every one. The sample gives about 120,000 clones, around four fifths of which show up once; approximately 2.3% is in the top ten. Sequenced: peripheral blood. Receptors originate from a young man with acute or convalescent COVID-19. Both conserved end residues are part of each CDR3. A D gene is named only where the DNA matches it firmly.

D gene | J gene | V gene | CDR3 protein
- | TRBJ1-2 | TRBV2 | CASTERSYYGYTF
TRBD1 | TRBJ1-4 | TRBV5-1 | CASSPQGLGREKLFF
- | TRBJ1-6 | TRBV27 | CASRDSYYNSPLHF
- | TRBJ1-1 | TRBV4-3 | CASSQETRGVTEAFF
TRBD2 | TRBJ2-7 | TRBV2 | CASSTSGGNYEQYF
- | TRBJ1-1 | TRBV19 | CASSIDRSKESFGEAFF
- | TRBJ2-7 | TRBV5-1 | CASSLGSAGTRGEQYF
- | TRBJ1-6 | TRBV9 | CASSGDSPLHF
- | TRBJ1-3 | TRBV5-1 | CASSLAGAGNTIYF
- | TRBJ1-2 | TRBV6-1 | CASSEAVGTVNYGYTF
TRBD2 | TRBJ2-3 | TRBV5-5 | CASSYLAGGRDTQYF
TRBD1 | TRBJ2-7 | TRBV5-6 | CASSLQGADEQYF
TRBD1 | TRBJ2-1 | TRBV5-6 | CASSLSLWKIQGRYNEQFF
- | TRBJ2-1 | TRBV6-5 | CASSPKGEYNEQFF
TRBD1 | TRBJ1-5 | TRBV19 | CASRDRGTNQPQHF
TRBD1 | TRBJ2-7 | TRBV27 | CASRRQGSYEQYF
TRBD2 | TRBJ2-5 | TRBV6-1 | CASSVGTSGPQETQYF
TRBD2 | TRBJ2-5 | TRBV7-7 | CASSLGGLAGQETQYF
TRBD2 | TRBJ2-7 | TRBV6-2/TRBV6-3 | CASSYERGGFLSSYEQYF
- | TRBJ1-1 | TRBV9 | CASSVAGDLSEAFF
TRBD1 | TRBJ2-2 | TRBV9 | CASSPSAGQGWTGELFF
- | TRBJ1-5 | TRBV27 | CASSVQGNQPQHF
- | TRBJ1-1 | TRBV21-1 | CASSTRTGGLNTEAFF
- | TRBJ1-2 | TRBV29-1 | CSVEDIQAVGSLGGYTF
- | TRBJ1-2 | TRBV4-1 | CASSPTTGDYGYTF
- | TRBJ1-3 | TRBV10-3 | CAISELDRPSGNTIYF
- | TRBJ2-5 | TRBV10-1 | CASSESPIPQGRETQYF
- | TRBJ1-5 | TRBV2 | CARPTGGNSYSNQPQHF
TRBD1 | TRBJ1-2 | TRBV30 | CAWSRGQLYGYTF
TRBD1 | TRBJ1-2 | TRBV5-1 | CASSGTGGNYGYTF
TRBD2 | TRBJ2-5 | TRBV2 | CASSASGQETQYF
- | TRBJ1-3 | TRBV19 | CATRGGSGNTIYF
TRBD2 | TRBJ2-1 | TRBV5-1 | CASSLTSGGAHEQFF
TRBD1 | TRBJ1-3 | TRBV5-4 | CASSNRQGVPGNTIYF
- | TRBJ1-4 | TRBV6-5 | CASTSLRAGNEKLFF
TRBD2 | TRBJ2-4 | TRBV5-1 | CASTSSGGSDIQYF
- | TRBJ2-2 | TRBV2 | CASNLANTGELFF
- | TRBJ1-2 | TRBV4-3 | CASSPAGNANYGYTF
- | TRBJ2-3 | TRBV6-1 | CASSEQWAPDTQYF
TRBD1 | TRBJ1-2 | TRBV6-5 | CASSSDDPGTGVTFF
TRBD1 | TRBJ1-1 | TRBV7-9 | CASSSTGGRIEAFF
- | TRBJ1-3 | TRBV11-2 | CASSSRGLSGNTIYF
- | TRBJ1-1 | TRBV4-2 | CASSQGGSTEAFF
- | TRBJ2-5 | TRBV7-8 | CASSLFRQGLGETQYF
- | TRBJ1-1 | TRBV5-1 | CASSLVAGNTEAFF
- | TRBJ1-1 | TRBV9 | CASRERENTEAFF
TRBD1 | TRBJ2-5 | TRBV3-1/TRBV3-2 | CASSHRQGGFETQYF
TRBD1 | TRBJ1-2 | TRBV2 | CASSLGQGHYGYTF
TRBD2 | TRBJ2-3 | TRBV7-6 | CASSLATSGTYTDTQYF
- | TRBJ1-2 | TRBV5-1 | CASSLNSGEYGYTF
- | TRBJ2-5 | TRBV12-5 | CASGWSYGSEETQYF
- | TRBJ1-1 | TRBV7-9 | CASSFLTGEEAFF
- | TRBJ1-4 | TRBV3-1/TRBV3-2 | CASSQRAPSTNEKLFF
TRBD2 | TRBJ2-5 | TRBV6-5 | CASMGAGTETQYF